These T cell receptor beta chains were read from a single sample in a study of long-term antiretroviral therapy in people with HIV. Clones were read by immunoSEQ multiplex PCR, and TCRdb kept only the in-frame ones, dropping some. The table lists about 16,000 clones, 70% to 85% of them singletons, with around 13% in the top ten. Here the sequenced sample was unsorted PBMCs, taken 1.5 years before starting antiretroviral therapy. The receptors were sampled from a woman aged 45-59 years with HIV. CDR3s leave out the opening cysteine and the closing phenylalanine or tryptophan. The D gene is left open where the match is weak.

V gene	D gene	J gene	CDR3 protein
TRBV12-5	NA	TRBJ2-3	ASGWRATDTQY
TRBV5-6	NA	TRBJ2-7	ASSLGVSRGHIYEQY
TRBV7-2	NA	TRBJ2-5	ASSLGIGQETQY
TRBV27	NA	TRBJ1-1	ASSFGGEGIAF
TRBV30	NA	TRBJ2-3	AWSVGRGSTDTQY
TRBV7-9	TRBD2	TRBJ2-3	ASSAAAGGTDTQY
TRBV6-5	NA	TRBJ2-7	ASTKGSGSSYEQY
TRBV6-5	TRBD1	TRBJ2-2	ASRGTGKAGELF
TRBV11-2	NA	TRBJ1-1	ASSLWDGLNTEAF
TRBV30	NA	TRBJ1-1	AWSEAGLNTEAF
TRBV2	NA	TRBJ2-3	ASGVAIPRGTDTQY
TRBV5-1	NA	TRBJ2-5	ASSGGFSLPGLETQY
TRBV30	NA	TRBJ2-1	AWTAQGWGDEQF
TRBV10-3	NA	TRBJ1-2	AISESEGDGYT
TRBV10-2	NA	TRBJ2-3	ASSERDTQY
TRBV10-3	NA	TRBJ1-1	ATMPSPNTEAF
TRBV5-1	TRBD2	TRBJ2-5	ASGKTSGRGETQY
TRBV4-1	NA	TRBJ1-1	ASSQGGVGAF
TRBV4-1	NA	TRBJ1-5	ASSQEPPREYGNQPQH
TRBV6-5	NA	TRBJ2-5	ATSPEGGETQY
TRBV6-5	TRBD2	TRBJ2-3	ASSYSGLATDTQY
TRBV7-3	NA	TRBJ2-3	ASSLGREDTQY
TRBV4-2	TRBD1	TRBJ1-3	ASSQVGTGVGNTIY
TRBV6-5	NA	TRBJ2-7	ASRPTGSNEQY
TRBV11-1	NA	TRBJ1-2	ASSLESDSYGYT
TRBV19	NA	TRBJ2-2	ASKDSQGQGRTGELF
TRBV12-5	NA	TRBJ2-1	ASGSGHNEQF
TRBV15	TRBD1	TRBJ1-2	ATSKTGGQYGYT
TRBV11-2	TRBD1	TRBJ2-7	ASSYRTGRISYEQY
TRBV2	TRBD1	TRBJ1-1	ASSEAGQGQAF
TRBV7-2	NA	TRBJ2-2	ASSLEPPRKLF
TRBV30	TRBD1	TRBJ1-2	AWRKGAPYGYT
TRBV7-9	NA	TRBJ1-2	ASSTRTSIANYGYT
TRBV9	NA	TRBJ2-2	ASSENTGELF
TRBV6-5	NA	TRBJ1-2	ASSYGGRRYGYT
TRBV5-6	NA	TRBJ1-6	ASSLARGRPNSPLH
TRBV29-1	TRBD2	TRBJ2-5	SVGGLAGGKETQY
TRBV27	NA	TRBJ1-2	ASSSNYGYT
TRBV7-9	NA	TRBJ1-1	ASSLIIGNTEAF